A single sample is the source of the 27 T cell receptor beta chains below, sequenced in a study of blood T cell repertoires in COVID-19. Profiling relied on immunoSEQ multiplex PCR, and the TCRdb table lists in-frame clones only, not all of them. The sample shows about 220,000 clones, roughly four fifths of them seen only once. Material for sequencing was peripheral blood. These receptors all stem from a woman aged 30 to 39 who had recovered from COVID-19.

The rearrangement links TRBV7-3 to TRBJ1-1; 12 nucleotides match TRBD1. Unmatched junction bases numbered 18, after V lost 6 bases and J lost 4 bases. CDR3 size: 19 residues. CDR1 is SGHTA, CDR2 FQGTGA, per germline. CDR3 in amino acids: CASSPNAGQGAGGATEAFF. In nucleotides, the CDR3 is TGTGCCAGCAGTCCCAATGCGGGACAGGGGGCAGGAGGAGCCACTGAAGCTTTCTTT.

The V gene is TRBV29-1, the J gene TRBJ1-2; TRBD1 matches 7 bases. V gave up 4 bases and J gave up 6 bases; unmatched junction bases: 14. This CDR3 has 15 amino acids. Looked up from germline, CDR1 is SQVTM and CDR2 is ANQGSEA. The CDR3 nucleotides read TGCAGCGTTGTCAGGGGGTTATCTGTTCTCGATGGCTACACCTTC. Encoded protein: CSVVRGLSVLDGYTF.

The V gene is TRBV19, the J gene TRBJ2-1, with D tentatively TRBD1 (5 bases). Trimming left V 5 bases short and J 6 bases short, with 14 bases between. Per germline, CDR1 LNHDA and CDR2 SQIVND (reference sequence). This CDR3 is 14 amino acids long. This CDR3 reads CASSWTPDINEQFF. CDR3 nucleotide sequence: TGTGCCAGTAGTTGGACCCCGGACATCAATGAGCAGTTCTTC.

The chain uses TRBV10-3 and TRBJ1-3; D might be TRBD1 (6 bases). V was pared by 10 bases and J by 0 bases, with 10 bases between. The CDR3 loop spans 13 amino acids. The germline V gene encodes CDR1 ENHRY and CDR2 SYGVKD. CDR3 nucleotide sequence: TGTGCCAGCCGGACAGTCTCTGGAAACACCATATATTTT. This translates into CASRTVSGNTIYF.

The table lists this clone with a count of one. The chain carries TRBV5-6 and TRBJ1-4; D possibly corresponds to TRBD1 (5 bases). Germline lookup yields CDR1 SGHDT and CDR2 YYEEEE. This CDR3 spans 12 amino acids. The ends were cut back, 1 base at V and 11 bases at J, with 9 bases in the middle. This CDR3 is CASSLSRDKLFF. In DNA form, the CDR3 reads TGTGCCAGCAGCTTGTCCAGGGATAAACTGTTTTTT.

As DNA, the CDR3 is TGTGCCAGCAGTGAGACAGAAGTCGTTAGCAATCAGCCCCAGCATTTT. Amino acids: CASSETEVVSNQPQHF. The rearrangement links TRBV2 to TRBJ1-5, with D possibly matching TRBD1 (5 bases). This CDR3 is built from 16 residues. Trimming left V 3 bases short and J 0 bases short, with 12 bases between. Germline lookup yields CDR1 SNHLY and CDR2 FYNNEI. Filled out from reference TRBV2 and TRBJ1-5, the complete variable domain reads EPEVTQTPSHQVTQMGQEVILRCVPISNHLYFYWYRQILGQKVEFLVSFYNNEISEKSEIFDDQFSVERPDGSNFTLKIRSTKLEDSAMYFCASSETEVVSNQPQHFGDGTRLSIL.

The chain combines TRBV30 with TRBJ2-1, with 7 bases aligning to TRBD2. Germline-derived CDR1 and CDR2 are GTSNPN and SVGIG (reference sequence). The CDR3 sequence is 15 residues long. J lost 4 bases, V lost 2 bases, and 8 bases had no gene match. The CDR3, as DNA: TGTGCCTGGAGTACCCCAGCGGGACTGTACAATGAGCAGTTCTTC. This gives the protein CAWSTPAGLYNEQFF.

A few counts support this clone. J is TRBJ1-2 and V is TRBV4-2, with a weak D call TRBD1 (5 bases). Germline V lookup: CDR1 LGHNA, CDR2 YNFKEQ. The CDR3 totals 13 residues. V lost 1 base and J 4 bases, leaving 7 bases between the germline ends. CDR3 protein: CASSQGGVYGYTF. The CDR3 DNA is TGTGCCAGCAGCCAAGGGGGGGTCTATGGCTACACCTTC.

The J gene is TRBJ2-5, the V gene TRBV6-5, with unresolved D. The CDR3 contains 13 residues. CDR1 is MNHEY, CDR2 SVGAGI, per germline. The ends were cut back, 2 bases at V and 1 base at J, with 5 bases in the middle. The CDR3 is CASSYAAQETQYF. The CDR3 coding sequence is TGTGCCAGCAGTTACGCGGCCCAAGAGACCCAGTACTTC.

The chain couples TRBV28 to TRBJ2-5, with TRBD1 matching 8 bases. The CDR3 loop spans 13 amino acids. Per the germline V gene, CDR1 is MDHEN and CDR2 is SYDVKM. The V gene end was trimmed by 10 bases and the J gene end by 7 bases; junction bases not matched to a gene: 11. The CDR3 nucleotides are TGTGCCACACGGACAGGGTTGTGGGGGACCCAGTACTTC. It specifies CATRTGLWGTQYF.

On this clone itself: Other DNA sequences in this sample translate to the same CDR3. The chain has TRBV6-5 and TRBJ2-1; D is uncertain. Trimming removed 3 bases from V and 9 bases from J, with 6 bases in between. This CDR3 has 11 amino acids. Germline CDR1 reads MNHEY; CDR2 reads SVGAGI. CDR3 sequence: CASSYRGEQFF. Here the CDR3 DNA reads TGTGCCAGCAGTTATCGAGGTGAGCAGTTCTTC.

V usage is TRBV3-1 (or the pseudogene TRBV3-2) and J usage is TRBJ2-5; maybe TRBD1 (5 bases). Trimming removed 2 bases from V and 4 bases from J, with 8 bases in between. The germline V gene encodes CDR1 LGHDT and CDR2 YNNKEL (reference sequence). The CDR3 consists of 13 residues. The CDR3 DNA is TGTGCCAGCAGCCAACAGGGCGGAGAGACCCAGTACTTC. Its protein is CASSQQGGETQYF.

The genes are TRBV11-2 and TRBJ2-7; tentative D call: TRBD2 (5 bases). V gave up 2 bases and J gave up 0 bases, with 14 bases separating them. This CDR3 spans 16 amino acids. Germline V gene data show CDR1 as SGHAT and CDR2 as FQNNGV. CDR3 residues: CASSLFVGVFSYEQYF. As DNA, the CDR3 is TGTGCCAGCAGCTTATTTGTGGGAGTCTTCTCCTACGAGCAGTACTTC. Full variable domain (remainder filled in from reference TRBV11-2 and TRBJ2-7): EAGVAQSPRYKIIEKRQSVAFWCNPISGHATLYWYQQILGQGPKLLIQFQNNGVVDDSQLPKDRFSAERLKGVDSTLKIQPAKLEDSAVYLCASSLFVGVFSYEQYFGPGTRLTVT.

The rearrangement links TRBV14 to TRBJ1-1; the D gene is possibly TRBD1 (5 bases). Trimming cost V 5 bases and J 10 bases, with 14 bases left between them. The CDR3 sequence is 12 residues long. CDR1 is SGHDN and CDR2 is FVKESK in the germline V gene. The DNA of the CDR3 is TGTGCCAGCAGCTCAGGGTCTTGGGGAGCTTTCTTT. It specifies CASSSGSWGAFF.

The V and J genes are TRBV3-1 (or the pseudogene TRBV3-2) and TRBJ2-1, with D hard to call. V was trimmed by 1 base and J by 4 bases, leaving 5 bases between them. The CDR3 has 13 residues. The germline CDR1 and CDR2 sequences are LGHDT and YNNKEL (reference sequence). The chain's CDR3 is CASSQVTYNEQFF. For the CDR3, the DNA is TGTGCCAGCAGCCAAGTCACTTACAATGAGCAGTTCTTC.

With respect to this clone: An end of the junction does not agree with germline; a read error may underlie this. The rearrangement uses TRBV5-1 and TRBJ1-6; 7 bases fit TRBD1. Germline V gene sequence: CDR1 SGHRS, CDR2 YFSETQ. CDR3 length: 13 amino acids. The CDR3 region has the DNA TGCGCCAGCAGTCAGGGGGACGATTCGCCCCTCCACTTT. Translating it yields CASSQGDDSPLHF.

The V call is TRBV4-1, the J call TRBJ1-2; D unclear. CDR3 size: 15 residues. The ends were cut back, 1 base at V and 6 bases at J, with 15 bases in the middle. CDR1 is MGHRA and CDR2 is YSYEKL in the germline V gene. CDR3 loop: CASSQVKDLPNGYTF. As DNA, the CDR3 is TGCGCCAGCAGCCAAGTGAAGGACTTGCCCAATGGCTACACCTTC.

The rearrangement links TRBV9 to TRBJ2-3, with TRBD1 matching 7 bases. Germline values: CDR1 SGDLS, CDR2 YYNGEE. The CDR3 has 15 amino acids. Unmatched junction bases numbered 7, after V lost 0 bases and J lost 6 bases. CDR3 DNA sequence: TGTGCCAGCAGCGTAGACACAGGGGAATGGGATACGCAGTATTTT. This sequence encodes CASSVDTGEWDTQYF.

This chain links TRBV20-1 with TRBJ2-7, with 10 bases aligning to TRBD2. Germline loops: CDR1 DFQATT, CDR2 SNEGSKA (reference sequence). The CDR3 extends over 15 amino acids. J lost 5 bases, V lost 3 bases, and 10 bases had no gene match. In DNA, the CDR3 is TGCAGTGCTAGTGGGCCTAGCGGGAGTCTTGACGAGCAGTACTTC. This gives the protein CSASGPSGSLDEQYF.

V usage is TRBV2 and J usage is TRBJ2-7, with 14 bases that match TRBD2. The germline V gene encodes CDR1 SNHLY and CDR2 FYNNEI. This CDR3 is built from 16 residues. The V gene end was trimmed by 6 bases and the J gene end by 0 bases; junction bases not matched to a gene: 4. This chain's CDR3 is CASSAGTSGGSYEQYF. CDR3 nucleotide sequence: TGTGCCAGCAGCGCTGGGACTAGCGGGGGCTCCTACGAGCAGTACTTC.

V and J are TRBV27 and TRBJ2-3; 8 bases align to TRBD2. With 6 bases clipped from V and 2 bases from J, the junction kept 19 bases outside the gene matches. Germline lookup yields CDR1 MNHEY and CDR2 SMNVEV (reference sequence). The CDR3 is made up of 19 amino acids. The CDR3 bases are TGTGCCAGCAGATCTTCCGGGACTAGGGGGAGCAGTTTCACAGATACGCAGTATTTT. Residues: CASRSSGTRGSSFTDTQYF.

This chain links TRBV10-1 with TRBJ2-2, with 8 positions matching TRBD1. This CDR3 contains 15 residues. The trim removed 4 bases at V and 4 bases at J, leaving 5 bases unmatched. Germline assignment: CDR1 WNHNN and CDR2 SYGVQD (reference sequence). DNA of the CDR3: TGCGCCAGCAGTGCAAGGACAGGGAGCACCGGGGAGCTGTTTTTT. Its translation is CASSARTGSTGELFF.

The chain employs TRBV5-1 and TRBJ2-7; 9 bases match TRBD1. V shed 4 bases and J 0 bases; nucleotides not matched to a gene: 5. Germline V gene lookup returns CDR1 SGHRS and CDR2 YFSETQ. The CDR3 sequence is 15 residues long. The DNA for the CDR3 is TGCGCCAGCAGCCCGCGGGACAGGGCCTCCTACGAGCAGTACTTC. Translation: CASSPRDRASYEQYF.

The chain employs TRBV6-5 and TRBJ2-1; 7 nucleotides agree with TRBD2. V trimming: 3 bases; J trimming: 3 bases; junction bases outside the gene matches: 2. The CDR3 sequence is 14 residues long. Germline CDR1 and CDR2: MNHEY and SVGAGI. CDR3 sequence: CASSYGGSYNEQFF. CDR3 DNA: TGTGCCAGCAGTTATGGCGGGAGCTACAATGAGCAGTTCTTC.

This clone was observed a single time. This chain uses TRBV6-5 with TRBJ2-7, with 9 bases aligning to TRBD2. The CDR3 totals 11 residues. Germline V gene data show CDR1 as MNHEY and CDR2 as SVGAGI. The chain's CDR3 is CAAGGDYEQYF. The CDR3 DNA follows: TGTGCAGCGGGGGGAGACTACGAGCAGTACTTC.

V is TRBV29-1 and J is TRBJ2-5, with 7 positions matching TRBD1. Germline V gene lookup returns CDR1 SQVTM and CDR2 ANQGSEA. The CDR3 is 18 residues long. V lost 0 bases to trimming and J lost 4 bases; unmatched junction nucleotides: 17. As DNA, the CDR3 is TGCAGCGTTGAAGACTCAACGCACAGGGGTGTTTGGGCAGAGACCCAGTACTTC. This sequence encodes CSVEDSTHRGVWAETQYF.

J is TRBJ2-7 and V is TRBV10-3; the match to TRBD1 covers 9 bases. Germline CDR1 and CDR2: ENHRY and SYGVKD. The CDR3 loop spans 15 amino acids. Germline trimming cut 0 bases from V and 5 bases from J; bases unmatched to any gene: 5. The DNA of the CDR3 is TGTGCCATCAGTGAGTCGTTAGGACAGGGGCACGAGCAGTACTTC. Translated: CAISESLGQGHEQYF.